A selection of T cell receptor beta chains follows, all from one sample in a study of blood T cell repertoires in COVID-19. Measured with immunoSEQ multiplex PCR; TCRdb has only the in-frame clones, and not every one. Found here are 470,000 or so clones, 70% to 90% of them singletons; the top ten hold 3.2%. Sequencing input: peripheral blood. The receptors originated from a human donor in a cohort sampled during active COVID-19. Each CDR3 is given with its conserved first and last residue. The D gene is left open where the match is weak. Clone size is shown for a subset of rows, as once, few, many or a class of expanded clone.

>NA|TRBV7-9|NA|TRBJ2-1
CASSGPSAYNEQFF
TGTGCCAGCAGTGGGCCTAGCGCGTACAATGAGCAGTTCTTC
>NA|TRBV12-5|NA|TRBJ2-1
CASGSQYEQFF
TGTGCTAGTGGTTCCCAGTATGAGCAGTTCTTC
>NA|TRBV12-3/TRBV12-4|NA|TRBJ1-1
CASSSDFEGDAFF
TGTGCCAGCAGTTCCGATTTTGAGGGGGATGCTTTCTTT
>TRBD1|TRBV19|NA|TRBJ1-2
CASTGTGGADYGYTF
TGTGCCAGTACCGGGACAGGGGGCGCGGACTATGGCTACACCTTC
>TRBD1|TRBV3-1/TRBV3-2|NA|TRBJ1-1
CASSQVTGGTEAFF
TGTGCCAGCAGCCAAGTTACAGGGGGCACTGAAGCTTTCTTT
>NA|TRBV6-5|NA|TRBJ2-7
CASTDTRYEQYF
TGTGCCAGCACGGACACGCGGTACGAGCAGTACTTC
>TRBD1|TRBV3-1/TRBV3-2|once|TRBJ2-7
CASSPRDREGDEQYF
TGTGCCAGCAGCCCCCGGGACAGGGAGGGCGACGAGCAGTACTTC
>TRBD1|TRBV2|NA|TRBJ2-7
CASSNQRDSWEQYF
TGTGCCAGCAGTAACCAACGGGACAGTTGGGAGCAGTACTTC
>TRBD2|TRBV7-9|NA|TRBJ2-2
CASSLDLLAGRSGELFF
TGTGCCAGCAGCTTAGACCTACTAGCGGGACGGTCCGGGGAGCTGTTTTTT
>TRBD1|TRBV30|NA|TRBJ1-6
CAWRTGQGLRGSPLHF
TGTGCCTGGAGGACGGGACAGGGGCTTCGAGGTTCACCCCTCCACTTT
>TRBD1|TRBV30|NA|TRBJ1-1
CAWRRQGENTEAFF
TGTGCCTGGAGACGACAGGGGGAGAACACTGAAGCTTTCTTT
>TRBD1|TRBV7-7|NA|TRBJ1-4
CASSLRTGLDEKLFF
TGTGCTAGCAGCCTCCGGACAGGGTTAGATGAAAAACTGTTTTTT
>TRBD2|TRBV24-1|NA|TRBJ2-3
CATSEWTSGATDTQYF
TGTGCCACCAGTGAATGGACTAGCGGGGCCACAGATACGCAGTATTTT
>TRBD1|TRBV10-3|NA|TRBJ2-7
CAISPGQAFYEQYF
TGTGCCATCAGCCCAGGACAGGCTTTCTACGAGCAGTACTTC
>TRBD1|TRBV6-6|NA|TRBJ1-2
CASSRGQLHYGYTF
TGTGCCAGCAGCCGGGGACAGCTTCACTATGGCTACACCTTC
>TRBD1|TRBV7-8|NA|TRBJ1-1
CASSLRQGRRNTEAFF
TGTGCCAGCAGCCTACGACAGGGTCGTAGGAACACTGAAGCTTTCTTT
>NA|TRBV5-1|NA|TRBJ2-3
CASSLDGQPSTDTQYF
TGCGCCAGCAGCTTGGATGGACAGCCTAGCACAGATACGCAGTATTTT
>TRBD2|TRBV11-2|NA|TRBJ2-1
CASSSGRGVSGIDEQFF
TGTGCCAGCAGCTCGGGGCGGGGCGTGAGCGGGATCGATGAGCAGTTCTTC
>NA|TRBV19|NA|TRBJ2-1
CASSRDGTSENEQFF
TGTGCCAGTAGTAGGGACGGGACATCCGAAAATGAGCAGTTCTTC
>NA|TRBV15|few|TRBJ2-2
CATSRGGVPILRELFF
TGTGCCACCAGCAGAGGGGGGGTCCCCATCCTTAGGGAGCTGTTTTTT
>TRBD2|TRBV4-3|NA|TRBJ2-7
CASSQEVLAGPYEQYF
TGCGCCAGCAGCCAAGAGGTCCTAGCGGGGCCCTACGAGCAGTACTTC
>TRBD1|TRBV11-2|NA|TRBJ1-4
CASSLVTGGIEKLFF
TGTGCCAGCAGCTTAGTTACAGGGGGCATTGAAAAACTGTTTTTT
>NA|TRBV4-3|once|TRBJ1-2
CASSQDYTQGHGGYTF
TGCGCCAGCAGCCAAGATTACACCCAGGGGCACGGTGGCTACACCTTC
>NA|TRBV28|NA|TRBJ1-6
CASTPPQGNSPLHF
TGTGCCAGCACCCCCCCTCAGGGGAATTCACCCCTCCACTTT
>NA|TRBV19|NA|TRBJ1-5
CASQGIRNSNQPQHF
TGTGCCAGCCAGGGAATACGGAATAGCAATCAGCCCCAGCATTTT
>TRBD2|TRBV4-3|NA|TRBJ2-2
CASSRGGADTGELFF
TGCGCCAGCAGCCGGGGGGGAGCCGACACCGGGGAGCTGTTTTTT
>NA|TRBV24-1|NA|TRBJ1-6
CAAKLPGFPSPLHF
TGTGCCGCTAAACTCCCAGGGTTCCCTTCACCCCTCCACTTT
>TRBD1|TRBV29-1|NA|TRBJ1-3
CSAEGQGFHTIYF
TGCAGCGCAGAGGGACAGGGGTTTCACACCATATATTTT
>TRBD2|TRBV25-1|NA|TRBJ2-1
CASAGSGPSYNEQFF
TGTGCCAGCGCTGGTAGCGGGCCCTCCTACAATGAGCAGTTCTTC
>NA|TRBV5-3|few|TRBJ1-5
CARSSAPLQGSGQPQHF
TGTGCCAGAAGCTCAGCGCCCCTCCAGGGTTCTGGGCAGCCCCAGCATTTT
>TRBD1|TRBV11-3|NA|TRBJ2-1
CASSLKSGTGPDNEQFF
TGTGCCAGCAGCTTAAAGTCGGGGACAGGGCCTGACAATGAGCAGTTCTTC
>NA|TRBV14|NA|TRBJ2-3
CASSQELPGTDTQYF
TGTGCCAGCAGCCAAGAACTCCCAGGGACAGATACGCAGTATTTT
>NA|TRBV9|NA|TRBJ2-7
CASSVRQGYEQYF
TGTGCCAGCAGCGTAAGGCAGGGATACGAGCAGTACTTC
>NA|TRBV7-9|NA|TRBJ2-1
CASSQVGGSVYNEQFF
TGTGCCAGCAGCCAAGTTGGCGGCTCTGTTTACAATGAGCAGTTCTTC
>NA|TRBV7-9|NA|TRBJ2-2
CASSLGQDLVTGELFF
TGTGCCAGCAGCTTAGGACAGGACTTGGTCACCGGGGAGCTGTTTTTT
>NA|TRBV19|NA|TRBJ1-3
CASSPDGLPSSGNTIYF
TGTGCCAGTAGTCCGGACGGACTTCCCTCCTCTGGAAACACCATATATTTT
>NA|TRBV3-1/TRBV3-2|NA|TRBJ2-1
CASSQDLGSSANGGNEQFF
TGTGCCAGCAGCCAAGATCTAGGTTCGAGCGCGAATGGTGGCAATGAGCAGTTCTTC
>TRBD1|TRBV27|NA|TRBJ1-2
CASSLAGGYGYTF
TGTGCCAGCAGTTTAGCAGGGGGGTATGGCTACACCTTC
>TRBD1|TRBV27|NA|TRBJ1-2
CASISLRDRGHGYTF
TGTGCCAGCATTTCCCTCCGGGACAGGGGACATGGCTACACCTTC
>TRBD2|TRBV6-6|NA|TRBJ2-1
CASSPGLAGGSYNEQFF
TGTGCCAGCAGTCCCGGACTAGCGGGAGGTAGTTACAATGAGCAGTTCTTC
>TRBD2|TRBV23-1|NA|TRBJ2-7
CASRGGGEQYF
TGCGCCAGCCGGGGGGGAGGCGAGCAGTACTTC
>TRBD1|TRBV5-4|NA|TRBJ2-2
CASSLGQGAVGELFF
TGTGCCAGCAGCTTGGGGCAGGGGGCAGTCGGGGAGCTGTTTTTT